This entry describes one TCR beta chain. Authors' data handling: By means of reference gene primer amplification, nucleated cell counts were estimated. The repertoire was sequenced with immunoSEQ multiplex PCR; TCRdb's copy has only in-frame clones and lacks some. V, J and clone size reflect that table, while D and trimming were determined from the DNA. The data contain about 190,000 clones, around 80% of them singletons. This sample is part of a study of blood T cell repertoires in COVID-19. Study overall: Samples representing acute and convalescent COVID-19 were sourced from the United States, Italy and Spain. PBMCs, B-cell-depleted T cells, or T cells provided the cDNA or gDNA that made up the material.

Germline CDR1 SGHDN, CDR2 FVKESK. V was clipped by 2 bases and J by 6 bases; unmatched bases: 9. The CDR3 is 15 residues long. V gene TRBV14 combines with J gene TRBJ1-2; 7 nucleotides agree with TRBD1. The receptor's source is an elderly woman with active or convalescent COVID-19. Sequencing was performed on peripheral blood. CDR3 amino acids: CASSQSLGQVDGYTF. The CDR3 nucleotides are TGTGCCAGCAGCCAATCCCTCGGACAGGTGGATGGCTACACCTTC.